This T cell receptor (beta chain) was sequenced in a study of blood T cell repertoires in COVID-19. As originally analysed: Reference gene primer amplification in the assay estimated nucleated cell counts. Here immunoSEQ multiplex PCR was the method, and the copy in TCRdb shows in-frame clones only, minus some. V, J and clone size derive from that table, while D and trimming were established from the DNA sequence. The table includes hundreds of thousands of clones, roughly 80% detected once. This receptor was identified in a woman aged 80 or over with active or convalescent COVID-19. Sequenced: peripheral blood.

The CDR3 DNA follows: TGTGCCACCTTAACAGGGAACACTGAAGCTTTCTTT. Translating it yields CATLTGNTEAFF. The genes are TRBV5-8 and TRBJ1-1, with D perhaps TRBD1 (5 bases). This CDR3 comprises 12 residues. Deletions cut 9 bases from V and 1 base from J, with 10 bases between. CDR1 SGHTS and CDR2 YDEGEE come from the germline V gene.